A single sample gave rise to the 19 T cell receptor beta chains below, sequenced in a study of shared clonotypes between healthy human individuals. TCRdb's table, derived via immunoSEQ multiplex PCR, lists solely in-frame clones and lacks some. The sample includes some 1.5 million clones, around 98% of them seen just once. Input material: naive CD4+ T cells sorted from blood. Subset in this sample: CD45RA+ positively selected. The receptors originated from a man aged 25 to 40 in good health.

The rearrangement joins TRBV5-1 to TRBJ1-3, with D perhaps matching TRBD1 (6 bases). CDR1 and CDR2 (germline): SGHRS, YFSETQ. This CDR3 contains 13 residues. Trimming removed 5 bases at V and 4 bases at J, with 10 bases between. The CDR3 region has the DNA TGCGCCAGCAGGGTTGACAGGGGAAACACCATATATTTT. It translates to CASRVDRGNTIYF.

About this clone itself: This CDR3 is also generated by other DNA sequences in the sample. This chain joins TRBV13 and TRBJ2-2; D is undetermined. The V gene lost 5 bases and the J gene lost 5 bases, with 3 bases spanning the gap. The CDR3 is made up of 11 amino acids. CDR1 and CDR2 from the germline V gene are PRHDT and FYEKMQ (reference sequence). CDR3 bases: TGTGCCAGCAGCAGGACCGGGGAGCTGTTTTTT. Residues: CASSRTGELFF.

In this sample, this clone turned up once. The chain is built from TRBV28 and TRBJ2-7; 12 bases are shared with TRBD2. The CDR3 consists of 14 residues. Per germline, CDR1 MDHEN and CDR2 SYDVKM. V lost 6 bases and J lost 4; bases outside the gene matches: 4. CDR3 DNA: TGTGCCAGCAGAGGACTAGCGGGAATGTACGAGCAGTACTTC. As protein: CASRGLAGMYEQYF.

Here the CDR3 reads CASSLFQGREYYGYTF. The CDR3 DNA is TGTGCCAGCAGCTTATTTCAGGGTAGGGAGTACTATGGCTACACCTTC. The rearrangement uses TRBV7-9 and TRBJ1-2; D might be TRBD1 (5 bases). This CDR3 comprises 16 residues. The V end was cut by 2 bases, the J end by 3 bases, with 16 bases between. Germline lookup yields CDR1 SEHNR and CDR2 FQNEAQ (reference sequence).

The J gene is TRBJ2-7, the V gene TRBV5-1; TRBD2 matches at 8 bases. The CDR3 loop spans 14 amino acids. V lost 0 bases to trimming and J lost 6 bases; unmatched junction nucleotides: 5. CDR1 and CDR2 (germline): SGHRS, YFSETQ. Here the CDR3 DNA reads TGCGCCAGCAGCTTGGATGCGGGGGGTGGCGAGCAGTACTTC. Its translation is CASSLDAGGGEQYF.

The genes are TRBV30 and TRBJ2-1; D remains ambiguous. V was clipped by 2 bases and J by 2 bases, with 19 bases between them. In germline, CDR1 is GTSNPN, CDR2 SVGIG (reference sequence). This CDR3 spans 17 amino acids. CDR3 sequence reads: CAWSTLSQSLPYNEQFF. The CDR3 region has the DNA TGTGCCTGGAGTACCCTAAGTCAGAGTCTCCCCTACAATGAGCAGTTCTTC.

The rearrangement links TRBV14 to TRBJ2-1; D uncertain. Trimming pared 3 bases from V and 4 bases from J, leaving 13 bases between. Germline CDR1 is SGHDN and CDR2 is FVKESK. The CDR3 is made up of 15 amino acids. CDR3 DNA: TGTGCCAGCAGCCACCGGCTGAACCATTACAATGAGCAGTTCTTC. This encodes CASSHRLNHYNEQFF.

This chain joins TRBV5-4 and TRBJ2-5, with 10 bases that match TRBD2. Germline values: CDR1 SGHNT, CDR2 YYREEE (reference sequence). The V and J ends lost 0 bases and 5 bases, in that order; junction bases with no gene match: 13. The CDR3 length is 18 residues. Here the CDR3 reads CASSLVLAGRLQRETQYF. CDR3 DNA: TGTGCCAGCAGCTTGGTACTAGCGGGGCGTCTACAGAGGGAGACCCAGTACTTC.

The genes are TRBV5-1 and TRBJ1-4; no firm D call. The CDR3 covers 14 residues. Trimming stripped 4 bases from V and 8 bases from J, with 15 bases between. Germline CDR1 is SGHRS and CDR2 is YFSETQ. CDR3 bases: TGCGCCAGCAGCCTCTCAGATTTGGGAGAAAAACTGTTTTTT. Amino acid sequence: CASSLSDLGEKLFF.

CDR3 coding DNA: TGTGCCAGCAGTTTATTTGGGCCAGGGAAGACTGAAGCTTTCTTT. This encodes CASSLFGPGKTEAFF. The chain joins TRBV28 to TRBJ1-1, with D maybe TRBD1 (5 bases). This CDR3 is built from 15 residues. V was shortened by 1 base and J by 5 bases, with 14 bases between the two germline ends. CDR1 is MDHEN and CDR2 is SYDVKM in the germline V gene. Looking up the rest from reference TRBV28 and TRBJ1-1 gives the full variable domain: DVKVTQSSRYLVKRTGEKVFLECVQDMDHENMFWYRQDPGLGLRLIYFSYDVKMKEKGDIPEGYSVSREKKERFSLILESASTNQTSMYLCASSLFGPGKTEAFFGQGTRLTVV.

The chain has TRBV6-5 and TRBJ1-2; 8 nucleotides agree with TRBD1. After removal of 5 bases from V and 11 bases from J, the junction contained 10 bases not matched to a gene. The V gene's germline CDR1 is MNHEY and CDR2 SVGAGI. This CDR3 spans 13 amino acids. The CDR3 protein is CASSTRGRGPYTF. DNA for the CDR3: TGTGCCAGCAGTACCAGGGGCAGGGGGCCTTACACCTTC.

V and J are TRBV5-4 and TRBJ2-7; a weak D match, TRBD2 (5 bases). The ends were cut back, 1 base at V and 1 base at J, with 9 bases in the middle. CDR1 SGHNT and CDR2 YYREEE come from the germline V gene (reference sequence). The length of the CDR3 is 14 residues. CDR3 coding DNA: TGTGCCAGCAGCTTGTACGGGAATTCCTACGAGCAGTACTTC. Translating it yields CASSLYGNSYEQYF.

V is TRBV27 and J is TRBJ2-1, with 10 nucleotides matching TRBD2. The CDR3 length is 17 residues. Germline CDR1 is MNHEY and CDR2 is SMNVEV (reference sequence). V lost 4 bases to trimming and J lost 5 bases; unmatched junction nucleotides: 11. Written as DNA, the CDR3 is TGTGCCAGCAGTTCCCGCAAGACTAGCGGGCGGAACAATGAGCAGTTCTTC. Translating it yields CASSSRKTSGRNNEQFF.

Regarding this clone: Different DNA sequences within this sample yield the same CDR3. The chain links TRBV18 to TRBJ1-5; unclear D gene. CDR3 size: 14 residues. Deletions cut 2 bases from V and 1 base from J, with 6 bases between. From germline, CDR1 is KGHSH and CDR2 LQKENI. The CDR3 DNA reads as TGTGCCAGCTCACCATCCGGGAGCAATCAGCCCCAGCATTTT. It encodes CASSPSGSNQPQHF. Drawing the rest from reference TRBV18 and TRBJ1-5, the complete variable domain is NAGVMQNPRHLVRRRGQEARLRCSPMKGHSHVYWYRQLPEEGLKFMVYLQKENIIDESGMPKERFSAEFPKEGPSILRIQQVVRGDSAAYFCASSPSGSNQPQHFGDGTRLSIL.

This clone was recorded once. J is TRBJ2-7 and V is TRBV6-5; either TRBD1 or TRBD2 may fit D (5 bases each). The CDR3 has 15 residues. The ends were cut back, 2 bases at V and 7 bases at J, with 18 bases in the middle. Per the germline V gene, CDR1 is MNHEY and CDR2 is SVGAGI. The CDR3 sequence: CASSYPTGSKREQYF. The DNA for the CDR3 is TGTGCCAGCAGTTACCCCACAGGCAGCAAGCGGGAGCAGTACTTC.

The rearrangement links TRBV6-9 to TRBJ1-1; D remains unclear. The V end lost 1 base, the J end lost 3 bases, and 6 bases lay between the germline ends. This CDR3 spans 13 amino acids. Germline lookup yields CDR1 MNHGY and CDR2 SVAAGI. In nucleotides, the CDR3 is TGTGCCAGCAGTTATTGGACCGACACTGAAGCTTTCTTT. It codes for CASSYWTDTEAFF.

The V and J genes are TRBV10-3 and TRBJ1-5, with 7 bases lining up with TRBD1. This CDR3 spans 20 amino acids. Germline V gives CDR1 ENHRY, CDR2 SYGVKD. Losses at the gene ends were 3 bases for V and 5 bases for J; bases not matched to a gene: 22. The CDR3 DNA reads TGTGCCATCAGTGACCTTTACCCACTGGGCCAGGGGGATTGGTATCAGCCCCAGCATTTT. Protein sequence: CAISDLYPLGQGDWYQPQHF.

For this clone: Other DNA sequences within the sample encode an identical CDR3. The chain combines TRBV20-1 with TRBJ1-1; the D is unclear. Germline CDR1 and CDR2: DFQATT and SNEGSKA (reference sequence). The CDR3 is made up of 11 amino acids. Trimming shortened V by 2 bases and J by 2 bases, and 3 bases separated the two germline ends. CDR3 region: CSARYNTEAFF. The CDR3 bases are TGCAGTGCTAGATATAACACTGAAGCTTTCTTT.

The chain employs TRBV28 and TRBJ2-2, with 7 nucleotides matching TRBD2. CDR1 MDHEN and CDR2 SYDVKM come from the germline V gene. The CDR3 contains 18 residues. V shed 3 bases and J 4 bases; nucleotides not matched to a gene: 14. CDR3 nucleotide sequence: TGTGCCAGCAGTTTGTTGACTGTTTGGGAGGGAGGCACCGGGGAGCTGTTTTTT. Translating gives CASSLLTVWEGGTGELFF.